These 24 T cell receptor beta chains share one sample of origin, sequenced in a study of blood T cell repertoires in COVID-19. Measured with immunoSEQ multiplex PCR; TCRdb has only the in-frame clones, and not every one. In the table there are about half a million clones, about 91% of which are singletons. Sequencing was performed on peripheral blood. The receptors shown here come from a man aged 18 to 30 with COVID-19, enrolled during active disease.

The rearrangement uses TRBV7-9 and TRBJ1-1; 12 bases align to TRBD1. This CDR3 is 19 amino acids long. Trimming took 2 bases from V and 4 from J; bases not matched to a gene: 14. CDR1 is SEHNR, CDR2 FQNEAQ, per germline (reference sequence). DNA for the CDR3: TGTGCCAGCAGCTTATTTTTTGGGACAGGGGGCATTCCTTTCACTGAAGCTTTCTTT. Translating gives CASSLFFGTGGIPFTEAFF.

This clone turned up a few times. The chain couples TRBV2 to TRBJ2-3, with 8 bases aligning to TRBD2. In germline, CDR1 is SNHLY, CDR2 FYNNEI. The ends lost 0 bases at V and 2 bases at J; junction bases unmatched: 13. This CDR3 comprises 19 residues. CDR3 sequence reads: CASSEARLEAGGFTDTQYF. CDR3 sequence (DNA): TGTGCCAGCAGTGAAGCGCGTCTCGAGGCGGGGGGTTTCACAGATACGCAGTATTTT.

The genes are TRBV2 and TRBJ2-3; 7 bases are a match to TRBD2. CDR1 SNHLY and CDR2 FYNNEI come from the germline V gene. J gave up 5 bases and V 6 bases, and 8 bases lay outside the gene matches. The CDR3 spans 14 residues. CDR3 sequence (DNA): TGTGCCAGCAGCCAAAACGTAGCGGGAGATACGCAGTATTTT. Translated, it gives CASSQNVAGDTQYF.

CDR3 in DNA: TGTGCCAGCAGCTTAGTAAGGGGGCGAAACTATGGCTACACCTTC. Encoded protein: CASSLVRGRNYGYTF. The chain couples TRBV7-9 to TRBJ1-2, with 7 bases lining up with TRBD1. Germline values: CDR1 SEHNR, CDR2 FQNEAQ (reference sequence). V trimming: 1 base; J trimming: 2 bases; junction bases outside the gene matches: 4. The CDR3 has 15 residues. The variable domain in full, completed from reference TRBV7-9 and TRBJ1-2, reads DTGVSQNPRHKITKRGQNVTFRCDPISEHNRLYWYRQTLGQGPEFLTYFQNEAQLEKSRLLSDRFSAERPKGSFSTLEIQRTEQGDSAMYLCASSLVRGRNYGYTFGSGTRLTVV.

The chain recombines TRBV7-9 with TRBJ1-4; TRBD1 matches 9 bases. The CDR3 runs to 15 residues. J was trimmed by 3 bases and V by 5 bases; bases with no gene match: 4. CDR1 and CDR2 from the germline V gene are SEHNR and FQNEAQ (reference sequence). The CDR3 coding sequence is TGTGCCAGCAGCCCGGACAGGGGCGCTAATGAAAAACTGTTTTTT. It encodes CASSPDRGANEKLFF.

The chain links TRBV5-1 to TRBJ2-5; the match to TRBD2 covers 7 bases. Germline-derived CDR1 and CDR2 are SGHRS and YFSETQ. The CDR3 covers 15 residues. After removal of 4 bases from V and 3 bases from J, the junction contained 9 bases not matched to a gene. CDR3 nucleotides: TGCGCCAGCAGCAATGCCCCGGGGAGGGAAGAGACCCAGTACTTC. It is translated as CASSNAPGREETQYF.

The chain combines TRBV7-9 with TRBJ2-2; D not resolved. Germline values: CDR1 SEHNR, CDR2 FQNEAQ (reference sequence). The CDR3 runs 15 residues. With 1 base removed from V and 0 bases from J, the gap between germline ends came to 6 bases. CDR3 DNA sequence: TGTGCCAGCAGCTTAGTGTCGTCGAACACCGGGGAGCTGTTTTTT. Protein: CASSLVSSNTGELFF.

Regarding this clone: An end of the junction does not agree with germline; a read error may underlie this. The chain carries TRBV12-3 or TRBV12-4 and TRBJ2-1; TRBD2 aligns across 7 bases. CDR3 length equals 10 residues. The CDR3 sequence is CASSLTGLIF. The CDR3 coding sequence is TGTGCCAGCAGTCTAACGGGACTAATCTTC.

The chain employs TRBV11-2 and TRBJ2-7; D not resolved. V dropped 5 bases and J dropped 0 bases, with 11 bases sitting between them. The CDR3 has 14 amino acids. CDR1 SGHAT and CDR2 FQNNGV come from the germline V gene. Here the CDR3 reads CASSPLTDSYEQYF. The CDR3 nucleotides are TGTGCCAGCAGCCCCTTAACAGACTCCTACGAGCAGTACTTC.

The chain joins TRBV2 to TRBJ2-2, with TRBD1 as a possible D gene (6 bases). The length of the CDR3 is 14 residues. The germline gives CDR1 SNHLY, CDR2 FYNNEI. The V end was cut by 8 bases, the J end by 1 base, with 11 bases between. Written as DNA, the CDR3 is TGTGCCAGCGGCCGGACAGAGAACACCGGGGAGCTGTTTTTT. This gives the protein CASGRTENTGELFF. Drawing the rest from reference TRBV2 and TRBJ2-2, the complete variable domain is EPEVTQTPSHQVTQMGQEVILRCVPISNHLYFYWYRQILGQKVEFLVSFYNNEISEKSEIFDDQFSVERPDGSNFTLKIRSTKLEDSAMYFCASGRTENTGELFFGEGSRLTVL.

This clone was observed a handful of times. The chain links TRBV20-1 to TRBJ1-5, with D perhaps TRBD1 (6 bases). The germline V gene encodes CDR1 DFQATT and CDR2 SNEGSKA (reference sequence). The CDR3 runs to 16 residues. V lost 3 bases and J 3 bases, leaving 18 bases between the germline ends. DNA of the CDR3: TGCAGTGCTAGTAAGCAGGGGAAGGGTCTCAATCAGCCCCAGCATTTT. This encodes CSASKQGKGLNQPQHF.

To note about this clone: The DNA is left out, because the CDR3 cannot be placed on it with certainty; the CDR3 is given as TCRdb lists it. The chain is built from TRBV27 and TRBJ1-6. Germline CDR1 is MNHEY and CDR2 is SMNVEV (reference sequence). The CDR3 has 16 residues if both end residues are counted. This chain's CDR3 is CASSSSGVSYNSPLHF.

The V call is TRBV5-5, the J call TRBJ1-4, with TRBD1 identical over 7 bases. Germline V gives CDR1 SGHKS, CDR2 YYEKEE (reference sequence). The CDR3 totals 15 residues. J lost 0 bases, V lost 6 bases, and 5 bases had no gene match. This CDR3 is CASTTGVSTNEKLFF. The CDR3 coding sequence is TGTGCCAGCACCACAGGGGTTTCAACTAATGAAAAACTGTTTTTT. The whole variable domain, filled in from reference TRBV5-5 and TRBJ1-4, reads DAGVTQSPTHLIKTRGQQVTLRCSPISGHKSVSWYQQVLGQGPQFIFQYYEKEERGRGNFPDRFSARQFPNYSSELNVNALLLGDSALYLCASTTGVSTNEKLFFGSGTQLSVL.

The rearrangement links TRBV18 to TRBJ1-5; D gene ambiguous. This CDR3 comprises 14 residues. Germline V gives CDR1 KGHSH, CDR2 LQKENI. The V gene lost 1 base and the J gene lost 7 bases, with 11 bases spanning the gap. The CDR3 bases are TGTGCCAGCTCACCACAATCCAGTGAACAGCCCCAGCATTTT. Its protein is CASSPQSSEQPQHF.

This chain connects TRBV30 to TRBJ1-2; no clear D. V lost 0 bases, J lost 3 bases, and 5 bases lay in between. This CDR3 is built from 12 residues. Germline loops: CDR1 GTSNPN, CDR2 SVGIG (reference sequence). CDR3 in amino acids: CAWSVGDYGYTF. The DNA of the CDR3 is TGTGCCTGGAGTGTAGGAGACTATGGCTACACCTTC.

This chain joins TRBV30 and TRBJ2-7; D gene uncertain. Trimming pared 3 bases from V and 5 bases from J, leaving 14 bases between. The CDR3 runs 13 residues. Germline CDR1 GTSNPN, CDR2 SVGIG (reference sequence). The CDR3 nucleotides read TGTGCCTGGAGCCTGGGCTCAACGGACGAGCAGTACTTC. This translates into CAWSLGSTDEQYF.

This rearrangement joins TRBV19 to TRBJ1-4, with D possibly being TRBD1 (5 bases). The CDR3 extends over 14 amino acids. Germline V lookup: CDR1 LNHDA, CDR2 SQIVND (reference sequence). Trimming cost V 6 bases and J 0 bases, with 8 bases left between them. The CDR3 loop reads CASSDSATNEKLFF. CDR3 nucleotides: TGTGCCAGTAGCGACAGCGCAACTAATGAAAAACTGTTTTTT.

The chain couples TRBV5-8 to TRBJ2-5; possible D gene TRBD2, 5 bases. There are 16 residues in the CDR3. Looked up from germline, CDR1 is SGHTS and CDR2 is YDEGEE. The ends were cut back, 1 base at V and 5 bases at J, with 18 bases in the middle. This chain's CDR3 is CASSLRSGSGAETQYF. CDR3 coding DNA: TGTGCCAGCAGCTTGCGCTCGGGGTCTGGAGCGGAGACCCAGTACTTC.

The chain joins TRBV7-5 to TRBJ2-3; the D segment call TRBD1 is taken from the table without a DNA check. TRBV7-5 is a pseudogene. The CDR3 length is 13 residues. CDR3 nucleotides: TGTGTCAGAAGCTATGCTTGGCCAGATACGCAGTATTTT. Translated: CVRSYAWPDTQYF.

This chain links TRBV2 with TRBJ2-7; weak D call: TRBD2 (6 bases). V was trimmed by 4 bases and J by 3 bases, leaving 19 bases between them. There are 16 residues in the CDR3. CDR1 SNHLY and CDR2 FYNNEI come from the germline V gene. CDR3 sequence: CASSGSGTDRYYEQYF. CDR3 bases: TGTGCCAGCAGTGGGTCCGGGACTGATCGCTACTACGAGCAGTACTTC.

CDR3: CASSWGGRGEKLFF. In DNA, the CDR3 is TGTGCCAGCAGTTGGGGGGGCAGGGGTGAAAAACTGTTTTTT. The V gene is TRBV6-5, the J gene TRBJ1-4; perhaps TRBD1 as D (6 bases). This CDR3 contains 14 residues. The ends were cut back, 4 bases at V and 7 bases at J, with 13 bases in the middle. CDR1 is MNHEY and CDR2 is SVGAGI in the germline V gene.

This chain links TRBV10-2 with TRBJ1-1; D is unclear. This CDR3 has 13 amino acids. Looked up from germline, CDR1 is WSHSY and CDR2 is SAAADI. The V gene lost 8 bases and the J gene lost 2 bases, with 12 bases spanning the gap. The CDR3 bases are TGCGCCAGCGGCGGGGATATTAACACTGAAGCTTTCTTT. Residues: CASGGDINTEAFF.

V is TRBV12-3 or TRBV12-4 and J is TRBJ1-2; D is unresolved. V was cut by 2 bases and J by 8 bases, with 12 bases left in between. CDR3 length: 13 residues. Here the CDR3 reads CASSLWLREGYTF. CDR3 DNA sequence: TGTGCCAGCAGTTTATGGTTGAGGGAAGGCTACACCTTC.

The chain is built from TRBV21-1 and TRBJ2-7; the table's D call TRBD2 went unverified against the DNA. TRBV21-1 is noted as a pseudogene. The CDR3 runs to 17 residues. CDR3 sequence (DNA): TGTGCCAGCAGCAAAAAGTTGTGGGGGGAGTACGGCTACGAGCAGTACTTC. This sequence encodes CASSKKLWGEYGYEQYF.